This T cell receptor (beta chain) stems from a study of Graves' ophthalmopathy and Graves' hyperthyroidism. Study results and limitations: Stable hyperthyroidism and ophthalmopathy were told apart by a 13-signature model, which achieved roughly 90% sensitivity and roughly 76% specificity. For predicting ophthalmopathy progression, the model had 70.59% sensitivity and 72.22% specificity. Also, most clonotypes expanded in the thyroid above 0.001 frequency appeared in blood.

For repertoire sequencing, the TCR beta CDR3 regions were amplified from RNA transcripts. The first-round RT-PCR employed HTBI primers together with the Qiagen OneStep RT-PCR kit. A multiplex PCR was then performed as the second round. TCRdb recomputed calls from the multiplex PCR reads with MiXCR, one row per CDR3 protein. Here the sample spans around 1.1 million distinct CDR3 sequences, approximately 35% being singletons. Comments on this clonotype: Its antigen is not known.

The ends lost 1 base at V and 12 bases at J; junction bases unmatched: 13. Germline-derived CDR1 and CDR2 are SGHDN and FVKESK. This CDR3 is built from 15 residues. Lactation, pregnancy, uncontrolled infections and other autoimmune diseases were all grounds for excluding patients. The sample was peripheral blood or thyroid tissue (not recorded which). This chain joins TRBV14 and TRBJ1-1; TRBD1 agrees at 8 bases. The TCR sequence derives from an adult man with Graves' hyperthyroidism. The CDR3 loop is CASSQGAGGVSETFF. CDR3 in DNA: TGTGCCAGCAGCCAAGGGGCAGGGGGCGTCTCCGAGACTTTCTTT.